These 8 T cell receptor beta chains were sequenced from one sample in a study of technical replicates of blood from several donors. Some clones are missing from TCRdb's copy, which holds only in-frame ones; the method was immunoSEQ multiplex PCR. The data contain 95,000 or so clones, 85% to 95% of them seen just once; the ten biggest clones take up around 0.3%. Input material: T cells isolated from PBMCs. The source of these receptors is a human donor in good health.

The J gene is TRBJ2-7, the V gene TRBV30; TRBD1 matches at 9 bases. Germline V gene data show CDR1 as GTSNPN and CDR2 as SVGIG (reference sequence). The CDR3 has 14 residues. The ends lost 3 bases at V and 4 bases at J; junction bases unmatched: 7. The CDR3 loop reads CAWSLDRGLYEQYF. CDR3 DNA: TGTGCCTGGAGCCTGGACAGGGGTCTTTACGAGCAGTACTTC.

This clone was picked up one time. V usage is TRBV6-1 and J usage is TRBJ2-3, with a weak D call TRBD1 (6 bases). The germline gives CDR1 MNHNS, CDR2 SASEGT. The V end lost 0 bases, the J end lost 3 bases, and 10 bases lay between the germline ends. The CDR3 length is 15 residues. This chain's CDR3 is CASSEAVTGTDTQYF. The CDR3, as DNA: TGTGCCAGCAGTGAAGCGGTCACAGGGACAGATACGCAGTATTTT.

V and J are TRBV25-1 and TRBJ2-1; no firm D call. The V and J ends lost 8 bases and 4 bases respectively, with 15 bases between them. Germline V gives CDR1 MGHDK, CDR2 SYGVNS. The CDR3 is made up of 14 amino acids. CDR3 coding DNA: TGTGCCAGCGATGACCTTGACGGGTACAATGAGCAGTTCTTC. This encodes CASDDLDGYNEQFF. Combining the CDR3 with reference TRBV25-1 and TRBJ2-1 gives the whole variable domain EADIYQTPRYLVIGTGKKITLECSQTMGHDKMYWYQQDPGMELHLIHYSYGVNSTEKGDLSSESTVSRIRTEHFPLTLESARPSHTSQYLCASDDLDGYNEQFFGPGTRLTVL.

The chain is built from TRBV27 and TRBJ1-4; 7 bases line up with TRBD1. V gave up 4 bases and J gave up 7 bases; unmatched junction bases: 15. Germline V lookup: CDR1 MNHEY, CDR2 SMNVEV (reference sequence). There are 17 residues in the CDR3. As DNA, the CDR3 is TGTGCCAGCAGTTCCGGGCCGACAGGGTACGTAGGTGAAAAACTGTTTTTT. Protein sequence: CASSSGPTGYVGEKLFF.

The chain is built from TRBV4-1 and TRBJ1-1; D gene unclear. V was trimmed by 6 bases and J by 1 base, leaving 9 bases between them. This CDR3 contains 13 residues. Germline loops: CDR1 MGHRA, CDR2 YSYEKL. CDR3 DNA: TGCGCCAGCAGAAATGTAGCGAACACTGAAGCTTTCTTT. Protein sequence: CASRNVANTEAFF.

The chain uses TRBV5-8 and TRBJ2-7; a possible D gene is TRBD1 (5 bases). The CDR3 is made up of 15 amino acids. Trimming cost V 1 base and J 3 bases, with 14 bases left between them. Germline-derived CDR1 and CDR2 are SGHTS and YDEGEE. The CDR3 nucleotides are TGTGCCAGCAGCTTGTTCAGGGTTCCCTTCTACGAGCAGTACTTC. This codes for CASSLFRVPFYEQYF.

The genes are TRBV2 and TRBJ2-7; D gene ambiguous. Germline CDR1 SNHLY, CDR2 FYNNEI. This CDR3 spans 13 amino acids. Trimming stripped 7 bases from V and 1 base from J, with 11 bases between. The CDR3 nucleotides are TGTGCCAGCATGGTCGGCAGGTCCTACGAGCAGTACTTC. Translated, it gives CASMVGRSYEQYF.

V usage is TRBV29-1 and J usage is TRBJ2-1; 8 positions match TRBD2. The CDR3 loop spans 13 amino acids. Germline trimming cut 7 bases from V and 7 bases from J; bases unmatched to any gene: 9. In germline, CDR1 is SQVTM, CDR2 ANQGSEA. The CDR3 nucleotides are TGCAGCGCCTTAGGACTAGCAGATAATGAGCAGTTCTTC. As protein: CSALGLADNEQFF.